In its sample, the clone carrying this TCR beta chain was seen many times. The antigen remains undetermined. The CDR3 covers 16 residues. Germline CDR1 is DFQATT and CDR2 is SNEGSKA (reference sequence). V dropped 3 bases and J dropped 3; count of bases not matched to a gene: 13. The sample is drawn from a study of T cells in Graves' hyperthyroidism and ophthalmopathy. Study-level findings and limits: Model predictions of ophthalmopathy came a median around 6.5 months before onset. Blood shared most expanded thyroid clonotypes above 0.001.

RNA transcripts gave rise to amplified TCR beta CDR3 regions. With the HTBI primer set, the TCR CDR3 went through a first round of RT-PCR. TCRdb recomputed calls from the multiplex PCR reads with MiXCR, one row per CDR3 protein. In the table there are 410,000 or so distinct CDR3 sequences, roughly 14% of which are singletons. The V and J genes are TRBV20-1 and TRBJ2-7; 8 bases are shared with TRBD2. Sequenced: blood. This clonotype originated in a man younger than 35 with Graves' ophthalmopathy. CDR3 sequence: CSASPPAGDTFYEQYF. The CDR3 DNA sequence: TGCAGTGCTAGCCCCCCAGCGGGGGACACCTTCTACGAGCAGTACTTC.